The clone carrying this T cell receptor beta chain showed up many times. Its matching antigen is unknown. The data belong to a study of post-analysis software for immune sequencing data. Trimming took off 3 bases at V and 5 bases at J, with 16 bases between the two ends. Germline V gene sequence: CDR1 SGHVS, CDR2 FNYEAQ. This CDR3 is built from 15 residues. Whole-study findings and limits: Compared against controls, patients with multiple sclerosis displayed significantly lower normalized Chao1 diversity. Five or six TRBV segments were significantly more frequent in patients than in controls. TRBV5-6, TRBV5-1 and TRBV20-1 were among these segments.

Unique molecular identifiers were carried by the TCR beta cDNA libraries. There were 1 to 10 million T cells, and around 500,000 cDNA molecules came from them. TCRdb used MiXCR to reprocess the PCR reads, holding one entry per CDR3 protein. Of just over 250,000 distinct CDR3 sequences detected, 30% to 45% appear once; the ten largest clones hold around 4.8%. This chain links TRBV7-6 with TRBJ1-1; a possible D gene is TRBD1 (5 bases). Input material: blood. This clonotype was obtained from a girl between 5 and 17 years old with multiple sclerosis. The CDR3 DNA sequence: TGTGCCAGCAGCTTTAGGGGCGAGGCGTGGACTGAAGCTTTCTTT. It is translated as CASSFRGEAWTEAFF.